This TCR beta chain was recovered during a study of post-analysis software for immune sequencing data. Study summary: Clinical courses comprised relapsing-remitting, secondary progressive and progressive-relapsing multiple sclerosis. Study-level points and caveats: Compared against controls, patients with multiple sclerosis displayed significantly lower normalized Chao1 diversity. Five TRBV segments occurring more often in patients than controls included TRBV5-6, TRBV5-1 and TRBV20-1. Batch-mates among the samples co-clustered strongly by F measure.

Unique molecular identifiers were carried by the TCR beta cDNA libraries. Input populations of roughly 0.95 to 10 million T cells gave rise to approximately 480,000 cDNA molecules. TCRdb independently ran MiXCR on the PCR reads; one entry per CDR3 protein. The sample holds about 620,000 distinct CDR3 sequences, about 44% seen once. The CDR3 extends over 17 amino acids. This clonotype has just a few counts. Its antigen is not identified. The sequence derives from a girl aged 10 to 17 with multiple sclerosis. Sequenced input: blood. The chain recombines TRBV12-2 with TRBJ2-3; the D call in the table, TRBD2, was not verified against the DNA. TRBV12-2 has pseudogene status. CDR3 in DNA: TGTGCAAGTCACCACACCGGGACTAGCGGGGTTAGAGATACGCAGTATTTT. Its protein is CASHHTGTSGVRDTQYF.